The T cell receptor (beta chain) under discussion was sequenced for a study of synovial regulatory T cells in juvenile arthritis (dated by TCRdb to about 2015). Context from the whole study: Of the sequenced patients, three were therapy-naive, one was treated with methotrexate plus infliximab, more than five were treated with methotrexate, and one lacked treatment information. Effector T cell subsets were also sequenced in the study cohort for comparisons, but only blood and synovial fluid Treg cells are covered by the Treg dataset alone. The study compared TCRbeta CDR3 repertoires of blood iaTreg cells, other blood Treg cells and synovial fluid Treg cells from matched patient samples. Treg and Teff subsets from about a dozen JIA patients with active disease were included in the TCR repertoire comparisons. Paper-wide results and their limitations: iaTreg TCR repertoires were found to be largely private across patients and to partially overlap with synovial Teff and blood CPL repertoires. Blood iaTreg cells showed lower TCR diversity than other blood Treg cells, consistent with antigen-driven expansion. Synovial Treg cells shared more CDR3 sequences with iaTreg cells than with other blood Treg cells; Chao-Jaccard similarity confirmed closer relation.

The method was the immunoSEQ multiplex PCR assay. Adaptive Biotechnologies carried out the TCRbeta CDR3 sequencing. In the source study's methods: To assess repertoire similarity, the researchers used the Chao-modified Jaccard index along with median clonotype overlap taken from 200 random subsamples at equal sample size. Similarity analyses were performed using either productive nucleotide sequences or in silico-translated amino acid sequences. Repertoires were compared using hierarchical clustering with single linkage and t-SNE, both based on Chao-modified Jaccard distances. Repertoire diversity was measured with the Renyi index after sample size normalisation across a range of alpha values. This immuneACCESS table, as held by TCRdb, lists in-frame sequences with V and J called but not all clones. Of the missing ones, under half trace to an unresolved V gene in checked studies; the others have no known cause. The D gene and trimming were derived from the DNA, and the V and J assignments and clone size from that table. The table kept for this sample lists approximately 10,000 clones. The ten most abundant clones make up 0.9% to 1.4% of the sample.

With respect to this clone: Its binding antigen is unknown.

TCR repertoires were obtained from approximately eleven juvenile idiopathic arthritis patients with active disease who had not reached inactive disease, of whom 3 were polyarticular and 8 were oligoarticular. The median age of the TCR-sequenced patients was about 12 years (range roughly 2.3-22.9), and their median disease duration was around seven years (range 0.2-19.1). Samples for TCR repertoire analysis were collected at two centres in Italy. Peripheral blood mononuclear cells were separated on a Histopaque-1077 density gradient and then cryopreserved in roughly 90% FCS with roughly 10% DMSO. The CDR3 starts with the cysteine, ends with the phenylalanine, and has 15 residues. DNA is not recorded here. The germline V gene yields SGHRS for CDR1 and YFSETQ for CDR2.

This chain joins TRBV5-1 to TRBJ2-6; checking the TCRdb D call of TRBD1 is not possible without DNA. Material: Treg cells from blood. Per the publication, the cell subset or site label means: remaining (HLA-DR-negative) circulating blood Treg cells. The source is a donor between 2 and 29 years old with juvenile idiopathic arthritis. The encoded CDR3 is CASSFQFSGANVLTF.